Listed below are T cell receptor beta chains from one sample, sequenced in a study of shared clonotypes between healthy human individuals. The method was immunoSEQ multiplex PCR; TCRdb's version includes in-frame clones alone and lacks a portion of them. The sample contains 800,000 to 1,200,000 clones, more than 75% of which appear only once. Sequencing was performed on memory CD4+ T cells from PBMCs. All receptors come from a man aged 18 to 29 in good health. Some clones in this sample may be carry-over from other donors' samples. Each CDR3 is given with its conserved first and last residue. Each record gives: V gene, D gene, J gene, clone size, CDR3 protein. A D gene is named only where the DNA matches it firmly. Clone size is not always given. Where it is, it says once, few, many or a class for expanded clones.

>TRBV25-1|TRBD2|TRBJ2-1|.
CASSQTSGSAYNEQFF
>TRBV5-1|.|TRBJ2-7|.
CASSPVGGHTYEQYF
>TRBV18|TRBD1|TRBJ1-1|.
CASSRGQGVTEAFF
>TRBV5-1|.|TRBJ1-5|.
CASSSDTNQPQHF
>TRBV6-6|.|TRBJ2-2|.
CASSYSRLSTGELFF
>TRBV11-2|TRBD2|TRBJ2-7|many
CASSLGLAGQGEQYF
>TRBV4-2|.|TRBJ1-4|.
CASRDLGATNEKLFF
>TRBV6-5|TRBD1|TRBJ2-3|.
CASGYRGQTDTQYF
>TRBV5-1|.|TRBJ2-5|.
CASSLVKSQETQYF
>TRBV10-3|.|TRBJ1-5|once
CAITGDSNQPQHF
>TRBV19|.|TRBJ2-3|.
CASSTLRSGSADTQYF
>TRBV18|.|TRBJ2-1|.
CASSLSSSRSSYNEQFF
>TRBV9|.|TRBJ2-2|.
CASSVGSGAQDTGELFF
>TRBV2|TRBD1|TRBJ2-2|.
CASTGQGATGELFF
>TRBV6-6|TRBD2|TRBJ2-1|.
CASLGLAGGYNEQFF
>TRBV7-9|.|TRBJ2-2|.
CASSLATTNTGELFF
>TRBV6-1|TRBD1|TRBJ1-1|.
CASSPGGRGVTEAFF
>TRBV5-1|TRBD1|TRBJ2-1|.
CASSNPDRGGNEQFF
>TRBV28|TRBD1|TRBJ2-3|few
CASSLRQGETDTQYF
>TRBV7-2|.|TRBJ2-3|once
CASSFSLGPTDTQYF
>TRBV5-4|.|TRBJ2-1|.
CASSLRLVGGANEQFF